The 6 T cell receptor beta chains listed next were all sequenced from one sample in a study of T cell repertoires in cytomegalovirus infection. No antigen has been identified for these receptors. TCRdb called the reads again in MiXCR, with one record for every CDR3 protein. In the table there are 700,000 to 850,000 distinct CDR3 sequences, 32% of which are singletons. Sequencing was performed on cultured CD8+ T cells from PBMCs, taken from culture after CMV antigen stimulation. These receptor sequences come from a human donor in good health (CMV status not recorded). Some clones in this sample may be carry-over from other donors' samples.

The chain employs TRBV3-1 and TRBJ2-5; D remains ambiguous. V dropped 2 bases and J dropped 6 bases, with 4 bases sitting between them. CDR1 is LGHDT and CDR2 is YNNKEL in the germline V gene (reference sequence). This CDR3 is 11 amino acids long. The CDR3 is CASSQQKTQYF. CDR3 in DNA: TGTGCCAGCAGCCAACAGAAGACCCAGTACTTC.

This clonotype came up many times. V usage is TRBV7-2 and J usage is TRBJ2-7, with 7 bases that match TRBD1. The CDR3 consists of 16 residues. CDR1 is SGHTA and CDR2 is FQGNSA in the germline V gene. Trimming at V came to 2 bases and at J to 3 bases, leaving 10 bases not matched to a gene. The CDR3 nucleotides are TGTGCCAGCAGCTTACTCCAAGGGACAGCGAGCTACGAGCAGTACTTC. This translates into CASSLLQGTASYEQYF.

This clonotype was recorded a few times. V gene TRBV19 combines with J gene TRBJ2-3; D is possibly TRBD2 (5 bases). Trimming took 4 bases from V and 2 from J, leaving 7 bases between them. The CDR3 is 13 residues long. CDR1 is LNHDA and CDR2 is SQIVND in the germline V gene (reference sequence). The CDR3 protein is CASSTSLTDTQYF. The CDR3 coding sequence is TGTGCCAGTAGTACTAGCCTCACAGATACGCAGTATTTT. Full variable domain (remainder filled in from reference TRBV19 and TRBJ2-3): DGGITQSPKYLFRKEGQNVTLSCEQNLNHDAMYWYRQDPGQGLRLIYYSQIVNDFQKGDIAEGYSVSREKKESFPLTVTSAQKNPTAFYLCASSTSLTDTQYFGPGTRLTVL.

This chain links TRBV20-1 with TRBJ2-5, with unresolved D. CDR1 is DFQATT and CDR2 is SNEGSKA in the germline V gene (reference sequence). The V gene lost 6 bases and the J gene lost 2 bases, with 19 bases spanning the gap. The CDR3 covers 15 residues. CDR3 sequence (DNA): TGCAGTGCAATCCGGGCGACATCCCGTCAAGAGACCCAGTACTTC. Encoded protein: CSAIRATSRQETQYF.

The sample holds a few counts of this clonotype. DNA of the CDR3: TGTGCCAGCAGTTTCAGTCCTAGCGAGCAGTACGTC. The encoded protein is CASSFSPSEQYV. The V gene is TRBV12-3 or TRBV12-4, the J gene TRBJ2-7; D call uncertain. The germline V and J ends were trimmed by 3 bases and 6 bases, with 9 bases remaining between them. The CDR3 totals 12 residues.

This clonotype was seen at least ten times. V usage is TRBV7-8 and J usage is TRBJ1-2, with D maybe TRBD1 (6 bases). Germline lookup yields CDR1 SGHVS and CDR2 FQNEAQ. Trimming left V 4 bases short and J 8 bases short, with 23 bases between. The CDR3 has 16 amino acids. The CDR3 nucleotides are TGTGCCAGCAGCTCCCTAGGGCAGGGGTATGCGGAGGGCTACACCTTC. Its protein product is CASSSLGQGYAEGYTF.